This T cell receptor beta chain was identified during a study of cytomegalovirus exposure and HLA in healthy donors. Whole-study results and caveats: Associated with HLA alleles at 0.05 false discovery rate in a later analysis were 16,951 TCR beta sequences. A later analysis found most CMV-associated TCR beta chains apparently HLA-restricted. Investigators reported under 200 TCR beta chains as tied to cytomegalovirus.

Germline CDR1 MDHEN, CDR2 SYDVKM. The ends were cut back, 3 bases at V and 3 bases at J, with 11 bases in the middle. This CDR3 contains 14 residues. Points on this clone: Its cognate antigen is unknown.

Vbeta (60) and Jbeta (13) primers were used in the PCR. Profiled with immunoSEQ multiplex PCR; TCRdb holds only in-frame clones, not every one. The sample includes some 190,000 clones, 82% seen only once; the top ten take less than 2%. J is TRBJ1-2 and V is TRBV28; D not certain. The sample taken for sequencing was PBMCs. The clonotype was recovered from a man aged 40-50 years in good health and CMV-seronegative. For the CDR3, the DNA is TGTGCCAGCAGTTTCTACAGAGAGTACTATGGCTACACCTTC. It specifies CASSFYREYYGYTF.